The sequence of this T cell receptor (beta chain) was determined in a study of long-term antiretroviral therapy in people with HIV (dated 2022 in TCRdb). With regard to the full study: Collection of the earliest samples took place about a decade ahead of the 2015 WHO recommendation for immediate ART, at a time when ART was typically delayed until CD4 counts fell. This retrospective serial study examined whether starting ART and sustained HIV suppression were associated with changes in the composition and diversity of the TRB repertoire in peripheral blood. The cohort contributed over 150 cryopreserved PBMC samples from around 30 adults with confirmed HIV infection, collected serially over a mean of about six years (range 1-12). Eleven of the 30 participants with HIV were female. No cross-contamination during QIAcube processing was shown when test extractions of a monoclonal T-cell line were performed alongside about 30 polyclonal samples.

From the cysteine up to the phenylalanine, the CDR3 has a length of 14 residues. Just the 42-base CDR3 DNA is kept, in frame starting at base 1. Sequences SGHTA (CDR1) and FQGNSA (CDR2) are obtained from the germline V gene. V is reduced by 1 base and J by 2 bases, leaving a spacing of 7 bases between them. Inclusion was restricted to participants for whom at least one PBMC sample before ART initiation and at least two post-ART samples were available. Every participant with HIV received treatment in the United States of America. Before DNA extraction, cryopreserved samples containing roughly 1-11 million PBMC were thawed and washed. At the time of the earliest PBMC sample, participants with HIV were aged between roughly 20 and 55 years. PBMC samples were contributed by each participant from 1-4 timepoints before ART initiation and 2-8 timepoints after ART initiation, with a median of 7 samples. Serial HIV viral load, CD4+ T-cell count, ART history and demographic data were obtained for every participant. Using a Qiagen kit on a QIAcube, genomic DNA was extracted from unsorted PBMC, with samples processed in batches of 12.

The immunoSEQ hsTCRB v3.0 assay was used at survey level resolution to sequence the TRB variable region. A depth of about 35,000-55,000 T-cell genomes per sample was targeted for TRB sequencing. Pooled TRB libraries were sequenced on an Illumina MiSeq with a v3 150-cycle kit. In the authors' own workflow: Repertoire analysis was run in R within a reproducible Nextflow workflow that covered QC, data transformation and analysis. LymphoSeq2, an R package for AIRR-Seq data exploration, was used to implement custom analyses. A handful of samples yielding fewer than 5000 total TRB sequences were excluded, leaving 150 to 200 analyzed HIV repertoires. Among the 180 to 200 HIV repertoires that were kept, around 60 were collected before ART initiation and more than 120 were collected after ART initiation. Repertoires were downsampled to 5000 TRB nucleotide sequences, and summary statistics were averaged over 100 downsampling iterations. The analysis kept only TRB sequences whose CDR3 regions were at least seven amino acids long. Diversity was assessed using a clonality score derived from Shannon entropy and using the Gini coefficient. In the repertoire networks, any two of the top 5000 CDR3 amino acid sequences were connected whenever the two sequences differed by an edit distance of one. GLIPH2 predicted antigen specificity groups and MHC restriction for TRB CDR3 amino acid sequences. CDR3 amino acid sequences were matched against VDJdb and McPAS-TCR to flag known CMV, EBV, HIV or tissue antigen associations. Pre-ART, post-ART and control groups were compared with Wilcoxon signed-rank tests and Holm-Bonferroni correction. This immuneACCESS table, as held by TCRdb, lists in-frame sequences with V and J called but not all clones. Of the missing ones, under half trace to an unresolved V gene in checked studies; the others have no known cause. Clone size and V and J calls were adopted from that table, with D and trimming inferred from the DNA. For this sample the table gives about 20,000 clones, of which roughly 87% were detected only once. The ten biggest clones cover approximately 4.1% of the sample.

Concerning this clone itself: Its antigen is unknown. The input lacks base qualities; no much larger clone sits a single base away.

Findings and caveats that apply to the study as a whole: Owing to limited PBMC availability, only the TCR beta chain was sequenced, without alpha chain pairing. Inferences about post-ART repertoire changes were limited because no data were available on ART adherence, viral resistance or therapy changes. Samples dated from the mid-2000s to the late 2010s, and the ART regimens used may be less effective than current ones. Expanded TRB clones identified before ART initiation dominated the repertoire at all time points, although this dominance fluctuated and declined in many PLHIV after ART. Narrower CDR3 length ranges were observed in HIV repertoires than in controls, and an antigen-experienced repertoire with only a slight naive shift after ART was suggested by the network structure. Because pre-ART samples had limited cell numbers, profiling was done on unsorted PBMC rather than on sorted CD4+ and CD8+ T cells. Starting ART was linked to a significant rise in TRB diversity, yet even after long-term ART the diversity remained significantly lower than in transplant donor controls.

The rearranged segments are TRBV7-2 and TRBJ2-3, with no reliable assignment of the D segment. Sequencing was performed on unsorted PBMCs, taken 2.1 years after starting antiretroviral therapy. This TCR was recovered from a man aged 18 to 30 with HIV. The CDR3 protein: CASSLDPNTDTQYF. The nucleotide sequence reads TGTGCCAGCAGCTTAGATCCCAACACAGATACGCAGTATTTT.